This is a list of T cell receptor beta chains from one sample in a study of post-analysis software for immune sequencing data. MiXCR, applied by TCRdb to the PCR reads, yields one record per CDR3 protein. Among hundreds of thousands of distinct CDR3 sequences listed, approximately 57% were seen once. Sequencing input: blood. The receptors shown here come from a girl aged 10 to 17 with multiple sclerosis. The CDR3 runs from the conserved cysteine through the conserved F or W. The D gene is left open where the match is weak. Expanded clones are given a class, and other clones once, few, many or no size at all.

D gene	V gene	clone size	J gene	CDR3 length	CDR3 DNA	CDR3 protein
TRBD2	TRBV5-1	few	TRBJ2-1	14	TGCGCCAGCAGCTGGGGGGGTTCCTACAATGAGCAGTTCTTC	CASSWGGSYNEQFF
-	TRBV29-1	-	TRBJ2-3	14	TGCAGCGTTCCATTGGCAGGGTTATCAGATACGCAGTATTTT	CSVPLAGLSDTQYF
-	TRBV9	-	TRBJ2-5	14	TGTGCCAGCAGCGTAGGGCCAGGTGAAGAGACCCAGTACTTC	CASSVGPGEETQYF
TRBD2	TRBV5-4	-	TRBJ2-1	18	TGTGCCAGCAGCAGGGGACTAGCGGGGGATACGACCTACAATGAGCAGTTCTTC	CASSRGLAGDTTYNEQFF
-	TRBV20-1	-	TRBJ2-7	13	TGCAGTGCTAGAGATACTATCCGGAACGAGCAGTACTTC	CSARDTIRNEQYF
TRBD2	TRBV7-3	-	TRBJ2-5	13	TGTGCCAGCAGCTTAACTAGGGAGGGGACCCAGTACTTC	CASSLTREGTQYF
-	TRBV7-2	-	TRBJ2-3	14	TGTGCCAGCAGCTGGCGGGATCCGGGAGATACGCAGTATTTT	CASSWRDPGDTQYF
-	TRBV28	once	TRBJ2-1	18	TGTGCCAGCAGTTTAGCTAGACTAGGGGTAAGCTCCTACAATGAGCAGTTCTTC	CASSLARLGVSSYNEQFF
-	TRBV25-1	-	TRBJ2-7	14	TGTGCCCCTAGAGGCAGAGGGGTCTCCTACGAGCAGTACTTC	CAPRGRGVSYEQYF
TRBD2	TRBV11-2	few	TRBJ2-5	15	TGTGCCAGCAGCCTTAGACTAGCGGATCAAGAGACCCAGTACTTC	CASSLRLADQETQYF
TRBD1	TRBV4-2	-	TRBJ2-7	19	TGTGCCAGCAGCCAGCAGACCACCAAAGGAGCTGGACAGGGTCGCGAGCAGTACTTC	CASSQQTTKGAGQGREQYF
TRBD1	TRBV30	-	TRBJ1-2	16	TGTGCCTGGAGTCTGACCTGGAACAGGGGAGCCAGTGGCTACACCTTC	CAWSLTWNRGASGYTF
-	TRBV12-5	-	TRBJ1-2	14	TGTGCTAGTGGTCAATCGCAGAGCCTCTATGGCTACACCTTC	CASGQSQSLYGYTF
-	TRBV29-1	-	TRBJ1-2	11	TGCAGCGTTGCATTATTGAGTGGCTACACCTTC	CSVALLSGYTF
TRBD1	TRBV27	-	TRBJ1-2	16	TGTGCCAGCAGCACATCTGAAGCTCAGGGGGCTTATGGCTACACCTTC	CASSTSEAQGAYGYTF
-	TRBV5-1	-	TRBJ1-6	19	TGCGCCAGCAGCTTGCGGGACACCCGACGTGTCGGGCGTGATTCACCCCCCCACTTT	CASSLRDTRRVGRDSPPHF
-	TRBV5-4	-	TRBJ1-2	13	TGTGCCAGCAGCTTGGTGACCAATCATGGCTACACCTTC	CASSLVTNHGYTF
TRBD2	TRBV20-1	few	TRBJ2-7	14	TGCAGTGCTAGATATGGTAGCGGGAAGGGCGAGCAGTACTTC	CSARYGSGKGEQYF
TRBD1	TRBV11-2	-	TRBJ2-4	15	TGTGCCAGCAGCCGGGGGCAGGGGGCGAGAAACATTCAGTACTTC	CASSRGQGARNIQYF
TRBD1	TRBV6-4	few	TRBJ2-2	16	TGTGCCAGCAGTGCAACGGGACAGGGGGCTACCGGGGAGCTGTTTTTT	CASSATGQGATGELFF
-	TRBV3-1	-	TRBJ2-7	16	TGTGCCAGCAGCCAGGTCGGGGAAGAACCTCACTACGAGCAGTACTTC	CASSQVGEEPHYEQYF
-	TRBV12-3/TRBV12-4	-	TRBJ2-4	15	TGTGCCAGCAGTTTACAGGGATTCACCAAAAACATTCAGTACTTC	CASSLQGFTKNIQYF
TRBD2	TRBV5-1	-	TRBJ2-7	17	TGCGCCAGCAGCTTGGCTACTAGCGGGCTAAGCTCCTACGAGCAGTACTTC	CASSLATSGLSSYEQYF
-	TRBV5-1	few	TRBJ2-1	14	TGTGCCAGCAGCTTAGACCCTGGGGTGAATGAGCAGTTCTTC	CASSLDPGVNEQFF
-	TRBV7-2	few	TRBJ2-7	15	TGTGCCAGCAGCTTAGACCCTCTAGGGGCTGTTGAGCAGTACTTC	CASSLDPLGAVEQYF
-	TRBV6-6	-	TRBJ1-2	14	TGTGCCAGCAGTCCCGAAAGCCTTAACTATGGCTACACCTTC	CASSPESLNYGYTF
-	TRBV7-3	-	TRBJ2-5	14	TGTGCCAGCAGCTCAGGATCGGGAGCCGAGACCCAGTACTTC	CASSSGSGAETQYF
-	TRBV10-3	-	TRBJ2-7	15	TGTGCCATCAGTGCTACCACTGGGACCTCCTACGAGCAGTACTTC	CAISATTGTSYEQYF
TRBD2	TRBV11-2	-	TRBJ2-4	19	TGTGCCAGCAGCTTAGATCAAAGCGGGAAGCCAGTAGCCAAAAACATTCAGTACTTC	CASSLDQSGKPVAKNIQYF
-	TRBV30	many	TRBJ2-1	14	TGTGCCTGGAATGCGGGGGCCTGGAGCAATGAGCAGTTCTTC	CAWNAGAWSNEQFF
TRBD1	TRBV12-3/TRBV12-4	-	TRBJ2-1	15	TGTGCCAGCAGTCCAGTGACAGGGTCCTACAATGAGCAGTTCTTC	CASSPVTGSYNEQFF
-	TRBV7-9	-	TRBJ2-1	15	TGTGCCAGCAGCTTAGCGGGGGGTGACTCCTACGAGCAGTTCTTC	CASSLAGGDSYEQFF